What follows is one TCR beta chain and its context. Its antigen is unidentified. TCRdb's copy holds only in-frame clones and misses some; the assay was immunoSEQ multiplex PCR. The data show about 2.1 million clones, with about 93% seen just once and about 1.8% held by the top ten. Naive CD8 cells were CD45RO-negative, positively selected for CCR7, excluding terminally differentiated effector memory CD45RA+ cells. The data are from a study of shared clonotypes between healthy human individuals. The wider study: CD8 memory received one plate per donor, CD8 naive two, CD4 memory three and CD4 naive three. General study points: Clonotype sharing among donors was expected to depend on sequencing depth.

Germline V gives CDR1 SGHAT, CDR2 FQNNGV. V gave up 3 bases and J gave up 6 bases; unmatched junction bases: 4. The CDR3 has 13 residues. The sample comprised naive CD8+ T cells from PBMCs. V usage is TRBV11-2 and J usage is TRBJ1-2, with 7 bases identical to TRBD1. This sequence originates from a man in his late teens or twenties in good health. Some clones in this sample may be carry-over from other donors' samples. CDR3 loop: CASSLTGRDGYTF. CDR3 bases: TGTGCCAGCAGCTTGACAGGGCGGGATGGCTACACCTTC.